A selection of T cell receptor beta chains follows, all from one sample in a study of T-cell reconstitution after alpha-beta-depleted transplantation in children. TCRdb processed the PCR reads anew with MiXCR; each CDR3 protein has one entry. The sample carries fewer than 550,000 distinct CDR3 sequences, approximately 10% recorded once. The sequencing here drew on PBMCs from the stem cell graft donor, taken from the stem cell graft. The receptors originated from a human donor who donated a stem cell graft to a child with acute myeloid leukemia. Both conserved end residues are part of each CDR3. Fields, in order: J gene, D gene, V gene, clone size, CDR3 protein, CDR3 DNA. A D gene is named only where the DNA matches it firmly. Not every row has a clone size; where given, it reads once, few, many or a size class.

J: TRBJ2-7
D: -
V: TRBV6-5
size: many
CDR3: CASTDRVAAGEQYF
DNA: TGTGCCAGCACCGACCGGGTCGCAGCAGGGGAGCAGTACTTC

J: TRBJ2-1
D: TRBD2
V: TRBV5-6
size: many
CDR3: CASNKAVAGEAHNEQFF
DNA: TGTGCCAGCAACAAGGCCGTAGCGGGAGAGGCACACAATGAGCAGTTCTTC

J: TRBJ1-5
D: -
V: TRBV6-5
size: many
CDR3: CASSSERRDQPQHF
DNA: TGTGCCAGCAGTTCGGAACGGAGAGATCAGCCCCAGCATTTT

J: TRBJ2-5
D: TRBD2
V: TRBV29-1
size: -
CDR3: CSVGGRAVQRQTQYF
DNA: TGCAGCGTTGGCGGGAGGGCCGTTCAGAGGCAGACCCAGTACTTC

J: TRBJ1-2
D: -
V: TRBV5-1
size: many
CDR3: CASSLGPGDFYGYTF
DNA: TGCGCCAGCAGCTTGGGCCCAGGGGATTTCTATGGCTACACCTTC

J: TRBJ1-6
D: -
V: TRBV12-3/TRBV12-4
size: few
CDR3: CASSLRDPEPSSPLHF
DNA: TGTGCCAGCAGTTTAAGGGACCCGGAGCCGAGTTCACCCCTCCACTTT

J: TRBJ2-1
D: TRBD2
V: TRBV27
size: -
CDR3: CASSPGLAGGSGSYNEQFF
DNA: TGTGCCAGCAGTCCGGGGCTAGCGGGAGGATCTGGCTCCTACAATGAGCAGTTCTTC

J: TRBJ2-7
D: -
V: TRBV12-3/TRBV12-4
size: few
CDR3: CASSSGTYKYEQYF
DNA: TGTGCCAGCAGTTCTGGGACCTACAAGTACGAGCAGTACTTC

J: TRBJ2-1
D: -
V: TRBV29-1
size: few
CDR3: CSVDKVSSYNEQFF
DNA: TGCAGCGTTGATAAGGTGAGCTCCTACAATGAGCAGTTCTTC

J: TRBJ1-5
D: -
V: TRBV27
size: -
CDR3: CASSPSGGYSNQPQHF
DNA: TGTGCCAGCAGTCCCTCAGGCGGGTATAGCAATCAGCCCCAGCATTTT

J: TRBJ2-1
D: TRBD2
V: TRBV11-2
size: many
CDR3: CASSLAGTSGSPHF
DNA: TGTGCCAGCAGCTTAGCCGGGACTAGCGGGTCCCCCCACTTC

J: TRBJ2-1
D: TRBD2
V: TRBV5-1
size: -
CDR3: CASSLRTSGRNNEQFF
DNA: TGCGCCAGCAGCTTGAGGACTAGCGGGAGAAACAATGAGCAGTTCTTC

J: TRBJ1-2
D: -
V: TRBV7-9
size: few
CDR3: CASSLGGVRLSYGYTF
DNA: TGTGCCAGCAGCTTAGGCGGGGTTCGCCTGTCCTATGGCTACACCTTC

J: TRBJ2-6
D: -
V: TRBV20-1
size: few
CDR3: CSACSSPGANVLTF
DNA: TGCAGTGCTTGCAGCTCCCCGGGGGCCAACGTCCTGACTTTC

J: TRBJ2-2
D: -
V: TRBV30
size: few
CDR3: CAWRYDTGELFF
DNA: TGTGCCTGGAGATACGACACCGGGGAGCTGTTTTTT